This passage covers 15 T cell receptor beta chains from one sample sequenced in a study of shared clonotypes between healthy human individuals. CD45RO-negative, CCR7-positively selected cells formed the naive CD8 fraction, excluding terminally differentiated effector memory CD45RA+ cells. The method was immunoSEQ multiplex PCR; TCRdb's version includes in-frame clones alone and lacks a portion of them. The top ten clones hold around 24% of a sample with roughly 890,000 clones, almost 95% of them seen once. Sequenced material: naive CD8+ T cells sorted from blood. These receptors originate from a man aged 25 to 40 in good health.

This clone was picked up a small number of times. The gene calls are TRBV27 and TRBJ2-5, with 8 positions matching TRBD1. This CDR3 is 15 amino acids long. Germline V lookup: CDR1 MNHEY, CDR2 SMNVEV (reference sequence). V lost 6 bases and J lost 2; bases outside the gene matches: 8. This CDR3 reads CASSYSTGVQETQYF. CDR3 sequence (DNA): TGTGCCAGCAGCTATTCGACAGGGGTACAAGAGACCCAGTACTTC.

This clone was observed once. This chain connects TRBV2 to TRBJ1-1, with 7 bases fitting TRBD1. Trimming at V came to 5 bases and at J to 6 bases, leaving 6 bases not matched to a gene. The CDR3 spans 13 residues. CDR1 is SNHLY and CDR2 is FYNNEI in the germline V gene. CDR3: CASSSQGTPEAFF. CDR3 nucleotide sequence: TGTGCCAGCAGTTCACAGGGGACTCCTGAAGCTTTCTTT.

Regarding this clone: Distinct nucleotide sequences in the sample also encode this CDR3. The rearrangement uses TRBV28 and TRBJ2-3; TRBD2 aligns across 8 bases. Looked up from germline, CDR1 is MDHEN and CDR2 is SYDVKM. The CDR3 has 15 residues. The trim removed 3 bases at V and 2 bases at J, leaving 4 bases unmatched. The CDR3 reads CASSFTSGDTDTQYF. As DNA, the CDR3 is TGTGCCAGCAGTTTCACTAGCGGAGACACAGATACGCAGTATTTT.

The chain recombines TRBV7-2 with TRBJ2-7, with TRBD2 matching over 15 bases. This CDR3 has 19 residues. Germline CDR1 and CDR2: SGHTA and FQGNSA. The V segment lost 1 base and the J segment 5 bases; nucleotides outside the gene matches: 12. The CDR3 coding sequence is TGTGCCAGCAGCTTAGTAAATGATTGGGGACTAGCGGGAGGACACGAGCAGTACTTC. Protein: CASSLVNDWGLAGGHEQYF.

V is TRBV27 and J is TRBJ1-2, with a weak D call TRBD1 (5 bases). CDR3 length: 15 amino acids. Germline V gene sequence: CDR1 MNHEY, CDR2 SMNVEV (reference sequence). V dropped 1 base and J dropped 0 bases, with 9 bases sitting between them. The CDR3 here is CASSLFTGANYGYTF. The DNA for the CDR3 is TGTGCCAGCAGTTTATTTACAGGAGCTAACTATGGCTACACCTTC.

V usage is TRBV2 and J usage is TRBJ2-1, with D possibly being TRBD2 (5 bases). Trimming took 3 bases from V and 8 from J, leaving 14 bases between them. Germline CDR1 SNHLY, CDR2 FYNNEI. CDR3 length: 14 residues. CDR3: CASSDRRRWDEQFF. The CDR3 DNA reads as TGTGCCAGCAGTGATCGTAGGAGGTGGGATGAGCAGTTCTTC.

The gene calls are TRBV19 and TRBJ2-7; D is undetermined. From germline, CDR1 is LNHDA and CDR2 SQIVND (reference sequence). This CDR3 spans 13 amino acids. V was clipped by 6 bases and J by 5 bases, with 14 bases between them. CDR3 sequence (DNA): TGTGCCAGTAGCTCCAGCTTTAGGGACGAGCAGTACTTC. Translating it yields CASSSSFRDEQYF.

This chain uses TRBV28 with TRBJ2-7; perhaps TRBD2 as D (5 bases). Deletions cut 5 bases from V and 0 bases from J, with 14 bases between. The CDR3 loop spans 15 amino acids. Germline-derived CDR1 and CDR2 are MDHEN and SYDVKM. The CDR3 nucleotides read TGTGCCAGCAGTACTCGGGGAGTCCTCTCCTACGAGCAGTACTTC. It codes for CASSTRGVLSYEQYF.

Of note for this clone: Other nucleotide sequences from this sample produce the same CDR3. This chain connects TRBV9 to TRBJ2-1, with D possibly TRBD1 on 6 matching bases. The CDR3 runs to 14 residues. Germline lookup yields CDR1 SGDLS and CDR2 YYNGEE. V was cut by 1 base and J by 2 bases, with 7 bases left in between. CDR3 in amino acids: CASSVRGTYNEQFF. The CDR3 DNA follows: TGTGCCAGCAGCGTAAGGGGGACCTACAATGAGCAGTTCTTC. The full variable domain, with the rest looked up from reference TRBV9 and TRBJ2-1, is DSGVTQTPKHLITATGQRVTLRCSPRSGDLSVYWYQQSLDQGLQFLIQYYNGEERAKGNILERFSAQQFPDLHSELNLSSLELGDSALYFCASSVRGTYNEQFFGPGTRLTVL.

The CDR3 sequence is CASSLGLAGRSSYEQYF. The CDR3 DNA reads TGCGCCAGCAGCTTAGGACTAGCGGGTAGGAGCTCCTACGAGCAGTACTTC. The gene calls are TRBV5-1 and TRBJ2-7; the match to TRBD2 covers 11 bases. CDR1 SGHRS and CDR2 YFSETQ come from the germline V gene. J lost 0 bases, V lost 2 bases, and 7 bases had no gene match. The CDR3 has 17 amino acids.

The chain recombines TRBV15 with TRBJ2-3; D is undetermined. CDR3 size: 13 residues. The germline V gene has CDR1 LNHNV and CDR2 YYDKDF (reference sequence). Trimming shortened V by 3 bases and J by 14 bases, and 18 bases separated the two germline ends. The CDR3 DNA reads as TGTGCCACCAGCAGCGATTTTACCCGAAGGTCGTATTTT. It encodes CATSSDFTRRSYF. Using reference TRBV15 and TRBJ2-3 for the parts outside the CDR3, the full variable domain is DAMVIQNPRYQVTQFGKPVTLSCSQTLNHNVMYWYQQKSSQAPKLLFHYYDKDFNNEADTPDNFQSRRPNTSFCFLDIRSPGLGDTAMYLCATSSDFTRRSYFGPGTRLTVL.

This clone was observed a single time. The rearrangement joins TRBV28 to TRBJ2-3; D is perhaps TRBD1 or TRBD2 (5 bases each). CDR1 and CDR2 from the germline V gene are MDHEN and SYDVKM. The CDR3 runs to 16 residues. Trimming left V 6 bases short and J 2 bases short, with 18 bases between. The CDR3 is CASSYPGPSYTDTQYF. The CDR3 DNA follows: TGTGCCAGCAGCTATCCGGGACCGAGTTACACAGATACGCAGTATTTT.

The gene calls are TRBV9 and TRBJ2-1; 8 bases are shared with TRBD2. The V gene's germline CDR1 is SGDLS and CDR2 YYNGEE. The V and J ends lost 0 bases and 10 bases, in that order; junction bases with no gene match: 12. The CDR3 totals 16 residues. CDR3 nucleotide sequence: TGTGCCAGCAGCGTAGGGCCCAGCGGGAGACCAGGAGAGCAGTTCTTC. This encodes CASSVGPSGRPGEQFF. Looking up the rest from reference TRBV9 and TRBJ2-1 gives the full variable domain: DSGVTQTPKHLITATGQRVTLRCSPRSGDLSVYWYQQSLDQGLQFLIQYYNGEERAKGNILERFSAQQFPDLHSELNLSSLELGDSALYFCASSVGPSGRPGEQFFGPGTRLTVL.

The chain links TRBV4-1 to TRBJ2-1; perhaps TRBD2 as D (6 bases). CDR3 length: 15 residues. Germline-derived CDR1 and CDR2 are MGHRA and YSYEKL. Trimming stripped 5 bases from V and 0 bases from J, with 11 bases between. CDR3 in DNA: TGCGCCAGCAGCTGGGGGGAGATCTCCTACAATGAGCAGTTCTTC. Its translation: CASSWGEISYNEQFF.

The V gene is TRBV4-2, the J gene TRBJ2-2; 11 bases map to TRBD2. The CDR3 contains 19 residues. Per the germline V gene, CDR1 is LGHNA and CDR2 is YNFKEQ. Trimming cost V 6 bases and J 1 base; bases outside gene matches: 13. The CDR3 protein is CASRRPDPTSGVNTGELFF. The CDR3 DNA follows: TGTGCCAGCAGAAGACCGGACCCGACTAGCGGGGTGAACACCGGGGAGCTGTTTTTT.